The following is a T cell receptor (beta chain) sequence with its context. Its antigen is undetermined. Trimming took 5 bases from V and 2 from J; bases not matched to a gene: 10. This CDR3 has 17 amino acids. Germline values: CDR1 LNHDA, CDR2 SQIVND (reference sequence). Ophthalmopathy in the patients scored at least 3 on Clinical Activity Score and at least 4 on NOSPECS grade, lasting under 3 months. The sample belongs to a study of T cells in Graves' hyperthyroidism and ophthalmopathy. Study-level background: The authors collected peripheral blood at initial diagnosis, before any treatment.

From RNA transcripts, TCR beta CDR3 regions were amplified. The study used the HTBI primer set for a first-round RT-PCR of the TCR CDR3. TCRdb analysed the multiplex PCR reads with MiXCR anew, one entry per CDR3 protein. This table holds some 300,000 distinct CDR3 sequences, roughly 18% found once. General study findings and limits: Most thyroid clonotypes with frequency above 0.001 were detected in blood.

The J gene is TRBJ1-5, the V gene TRBV19; 9 nucleotides match TRBD1. This receptor was taken from a man in his fifties or sixties with Graves' ophthalmopathy. The sequencing sample was made of blood. The DNA for the CDR3 is TGTGCCAGTAGTGTACCGGGACAGGGTTTACGCAATCAGCCCCAGCATTTT. Translated: CASSVPGQGLRNQPQHF.